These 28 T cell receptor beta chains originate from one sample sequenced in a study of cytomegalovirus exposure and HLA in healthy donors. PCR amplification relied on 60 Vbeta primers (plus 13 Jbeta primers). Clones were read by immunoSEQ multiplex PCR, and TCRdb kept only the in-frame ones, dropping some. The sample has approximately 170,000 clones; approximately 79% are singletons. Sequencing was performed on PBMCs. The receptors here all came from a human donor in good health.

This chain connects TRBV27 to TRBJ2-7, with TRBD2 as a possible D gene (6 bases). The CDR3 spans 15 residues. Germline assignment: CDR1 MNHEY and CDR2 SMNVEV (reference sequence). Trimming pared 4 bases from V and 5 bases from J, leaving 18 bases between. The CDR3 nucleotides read TGTGCCAGCAGTTCTCCCTCCGCGGGGTCCAACGAGCAGTACTTC. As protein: CASSSPSAGSNEQYF.

The DNA of the CDR3 is TGTGCCAGCGGAGAGGACAGGGTATCAGATACGCAGTATTTT. It translates to CASGEDRVSDTQYF. This chain connects TRBV27 to TRBJ2-3, with 8 bases that match TRBD1. The CDR3 is 14 amino acids. The germline gives CDR1 MNHEY, CDR2 SMNVEV (reference sequence). Trimming at V came to 8 bases and at J to 4 bases, leaving 8 bases not matched to a gene.

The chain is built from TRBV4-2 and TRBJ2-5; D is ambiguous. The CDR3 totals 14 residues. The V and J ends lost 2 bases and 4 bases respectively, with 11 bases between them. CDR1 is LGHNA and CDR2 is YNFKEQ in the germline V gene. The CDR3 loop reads CASSQLTSGETQYF. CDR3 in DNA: TGTGCCAGCAGCCAATTGACCTCGGGAGAGACCCAGTACTTC.

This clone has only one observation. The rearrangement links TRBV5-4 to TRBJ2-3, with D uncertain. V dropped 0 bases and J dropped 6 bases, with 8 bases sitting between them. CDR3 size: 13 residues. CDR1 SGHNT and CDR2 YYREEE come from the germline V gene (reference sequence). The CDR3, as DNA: TGTGCCAGCAGCTTGGATGCGCCGGATACGCAGTATTTT. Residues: CASSLDAPDTQYF.

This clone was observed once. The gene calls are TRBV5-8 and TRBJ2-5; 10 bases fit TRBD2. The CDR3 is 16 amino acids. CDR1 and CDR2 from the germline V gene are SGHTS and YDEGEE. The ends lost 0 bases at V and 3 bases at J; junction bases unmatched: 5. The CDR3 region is CASSLGSGGAEETQYF. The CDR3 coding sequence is TGTGCCAGCAGCTTGGGGAGCGGGGGGGCTGAAGAGACCCAGTACTTC.

CDR3 DNA: TGTGCCAGCAGCTTAAGCCGGGCAGATACGCAGTATTTT. This translates into CASSLSRADTQYF. The chain combines TRBV11-3 with TRBJ2-3; D remains unclear. This CDR3 has 13 amino acids. In germline, CDR1 is SGHNT, CDR2 YENEEA. Trimming removed 2 bases from V and 4 bases from J, with 7 bases in between.

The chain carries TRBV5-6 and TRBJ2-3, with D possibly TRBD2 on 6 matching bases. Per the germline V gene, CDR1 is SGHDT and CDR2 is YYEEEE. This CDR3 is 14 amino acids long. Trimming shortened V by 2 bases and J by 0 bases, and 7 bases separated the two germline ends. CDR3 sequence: CASSFGTSTDTQYF. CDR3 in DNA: TGTGCCAGCAGCTTCGGGACTAGCACAGATACGCAGTATTTT.

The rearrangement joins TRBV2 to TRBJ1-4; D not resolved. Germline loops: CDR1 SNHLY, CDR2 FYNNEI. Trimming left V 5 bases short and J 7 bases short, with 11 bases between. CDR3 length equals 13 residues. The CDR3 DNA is TGTGCCAGCAGTCGCTCCTCGGGTGAAAAACTGTTTTTT. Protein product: CASSRSSGEKLFF.

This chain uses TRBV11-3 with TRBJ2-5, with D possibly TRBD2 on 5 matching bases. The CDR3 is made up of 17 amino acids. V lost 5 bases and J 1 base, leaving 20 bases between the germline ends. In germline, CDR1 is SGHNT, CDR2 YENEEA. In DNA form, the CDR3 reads TGTGCCAGCAGCCGGCGGGTGCAGCTGAGGGTCCAAGAGACCCAGTACTTC. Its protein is CASSRRVQLRVQETQYF.

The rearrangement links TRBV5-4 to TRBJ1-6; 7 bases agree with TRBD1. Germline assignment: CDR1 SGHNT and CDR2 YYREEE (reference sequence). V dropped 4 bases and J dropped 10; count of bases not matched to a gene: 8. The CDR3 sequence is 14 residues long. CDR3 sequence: CASSGAQGPSPLHF. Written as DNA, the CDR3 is TGTGCCAGCAGCGGGGCACAGGGGCCCTCACCCCTCCACTTT.

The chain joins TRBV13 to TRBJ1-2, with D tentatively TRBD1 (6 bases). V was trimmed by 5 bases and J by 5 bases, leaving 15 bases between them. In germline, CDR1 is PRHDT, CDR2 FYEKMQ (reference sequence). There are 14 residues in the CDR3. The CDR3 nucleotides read TGTGCCAGCAGCGCGGACACAGGGTTGTATGGCTACACCTTC. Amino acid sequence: CASSADTGLYGYTF.

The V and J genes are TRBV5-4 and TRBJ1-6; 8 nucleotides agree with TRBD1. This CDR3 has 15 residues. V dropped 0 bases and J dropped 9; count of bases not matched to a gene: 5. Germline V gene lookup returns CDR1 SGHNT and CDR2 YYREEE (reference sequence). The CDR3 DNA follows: TGTGCCAGCAGCTTGGAAGGACAGGGCGGTTCACCCCTCCACTTT. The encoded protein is CASSLEGQGGSPLHF.

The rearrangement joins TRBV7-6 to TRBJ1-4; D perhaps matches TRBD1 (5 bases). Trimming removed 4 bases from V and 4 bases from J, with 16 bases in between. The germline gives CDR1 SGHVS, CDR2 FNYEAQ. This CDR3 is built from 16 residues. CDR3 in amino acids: CASSSDGRQFNEKLFF. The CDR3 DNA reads TGTGCCAGCAGCTCGGACGGGAGACAGTTTAATGAAAAACTGTTTTTT.

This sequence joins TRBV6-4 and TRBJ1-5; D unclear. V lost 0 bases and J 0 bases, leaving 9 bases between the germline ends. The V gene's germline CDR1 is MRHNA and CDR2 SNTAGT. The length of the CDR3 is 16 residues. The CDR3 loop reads CASSDSMSYSNQPQHF. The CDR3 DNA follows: TGTGCCAGCAGTGACTCGATGAGTTATAGCAATCAGCCCCAGCATTTT.

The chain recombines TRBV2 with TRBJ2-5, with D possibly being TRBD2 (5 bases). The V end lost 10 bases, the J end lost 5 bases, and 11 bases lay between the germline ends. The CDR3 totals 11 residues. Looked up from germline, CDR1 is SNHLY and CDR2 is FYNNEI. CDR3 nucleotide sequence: TGTGCCACCGGGGAGTGGGAGACCCAGTACTTC. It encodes CATGEWETQYF.

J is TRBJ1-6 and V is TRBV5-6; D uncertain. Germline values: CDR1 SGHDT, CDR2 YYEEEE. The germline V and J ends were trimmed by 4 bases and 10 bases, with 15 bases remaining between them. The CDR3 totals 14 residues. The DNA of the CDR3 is TGTGCCAGCAGCCCCCGGCCCCTCGGGTCACCCCTCCACTTT. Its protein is CASSPRPLGSPLHF. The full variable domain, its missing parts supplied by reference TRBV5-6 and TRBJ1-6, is DAGVTQSPTHLIKTRGQQVTLRCSPKSGHDTVSWYQQALGQGPQFIFQYYEEEERQRGNFPDRFSGHQFPNYSSELNVNALLLGDSALYLCASSPRPLGSPLHFGNGTRLTVT.

For the CDR3, the DNA is TGTGCCAGCAGGGGGATGACTGGGGGGGATACGCAGTATTTT. Translating gives CASRGMTGGDTQYF. The chain uses TRBV2 and TRBJ2-3; a possible D gene is TRBD2 (6 bases). Germline-derived CDR1 and CDR2 are SNHLY and FYNNEI. The CDR3 is made up of 14 amino acids. Trimming stripped 6 bases from V and 6 bases from J, with 16 bases between.

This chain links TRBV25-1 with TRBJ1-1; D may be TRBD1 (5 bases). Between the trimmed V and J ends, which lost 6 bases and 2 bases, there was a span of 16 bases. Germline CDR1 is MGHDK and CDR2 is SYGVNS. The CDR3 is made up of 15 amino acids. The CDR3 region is CASREAGRHNTEAFF. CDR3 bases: TGTGCCAGCAGGGAGGCGGGGCGGCATAACACTGAAGCTTTCTTT.

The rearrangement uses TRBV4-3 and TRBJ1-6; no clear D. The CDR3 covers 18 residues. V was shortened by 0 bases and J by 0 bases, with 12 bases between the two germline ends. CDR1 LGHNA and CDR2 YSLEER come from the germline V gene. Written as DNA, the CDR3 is TGCGCCAGCAGCCAAGATCGTCTCAGAAGCTCCTATAATTCACCCCTCCACTTT. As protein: CASSQDRLRSSYNSPLHF.

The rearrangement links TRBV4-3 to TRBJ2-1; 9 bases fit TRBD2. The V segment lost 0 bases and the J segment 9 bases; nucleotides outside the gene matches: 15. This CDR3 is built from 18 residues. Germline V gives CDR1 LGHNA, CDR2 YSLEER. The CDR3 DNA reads TGCGCCAGCAGCCAAGATCTAGTAAGGACTAGCGTAATAGGTGAGCAGTTCTTC. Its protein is CASSQDLVRTSVIGEQFF.

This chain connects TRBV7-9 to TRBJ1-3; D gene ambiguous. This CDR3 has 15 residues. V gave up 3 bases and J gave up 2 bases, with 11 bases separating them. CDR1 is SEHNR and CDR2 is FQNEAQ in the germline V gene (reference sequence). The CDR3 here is CASSLWQFAGNTIYF. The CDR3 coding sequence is TGTGCCAGCAGCTTGTGGCAGTTTGCTGGAAACACCATATATTTT.

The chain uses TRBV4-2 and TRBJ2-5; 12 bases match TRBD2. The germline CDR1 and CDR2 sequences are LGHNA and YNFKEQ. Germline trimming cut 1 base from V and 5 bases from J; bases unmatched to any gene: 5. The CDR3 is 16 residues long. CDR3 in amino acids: CASSQGLAGGPETQYF. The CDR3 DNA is TGTGCCAGCAGCCAAGGCCTAGCGGGGGGGCCGGAGACCCAGTACTTC.

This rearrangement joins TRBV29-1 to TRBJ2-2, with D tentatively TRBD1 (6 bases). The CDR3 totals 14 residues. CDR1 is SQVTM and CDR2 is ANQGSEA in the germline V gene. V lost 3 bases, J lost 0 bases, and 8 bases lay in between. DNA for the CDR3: TGCAGCGTTGATCCAGGGGCGAACACCGGGGAGCTGTTTTTT. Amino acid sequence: CSVDPGANTGELFF.

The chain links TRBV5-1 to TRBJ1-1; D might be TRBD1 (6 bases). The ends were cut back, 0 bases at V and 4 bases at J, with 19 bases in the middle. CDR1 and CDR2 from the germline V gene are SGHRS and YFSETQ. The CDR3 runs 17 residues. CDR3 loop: CASSLAPQGRDGTEAFF. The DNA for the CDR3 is TGCGCCAGCAGCTTGGCCCCCCAGGGGCGCGACGGCACTGAAGCTTTCTTT.

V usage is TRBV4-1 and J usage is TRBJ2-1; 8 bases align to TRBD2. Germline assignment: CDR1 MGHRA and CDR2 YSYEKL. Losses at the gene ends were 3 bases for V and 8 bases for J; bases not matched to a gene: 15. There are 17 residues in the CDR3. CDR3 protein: CASSHGAPGLVSHEQFF. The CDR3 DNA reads TGCGCCAGCAGCCATGGAGCGCCGGGACTAGTGTCCCATGAGCAGTTCTTC.

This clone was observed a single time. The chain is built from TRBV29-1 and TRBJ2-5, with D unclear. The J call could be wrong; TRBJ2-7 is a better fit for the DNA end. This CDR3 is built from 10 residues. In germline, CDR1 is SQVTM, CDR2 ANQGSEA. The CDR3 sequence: CSVIVYEQYF. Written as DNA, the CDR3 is TGCAGCGTTATAGTCTACGAGCAGTACTTC.

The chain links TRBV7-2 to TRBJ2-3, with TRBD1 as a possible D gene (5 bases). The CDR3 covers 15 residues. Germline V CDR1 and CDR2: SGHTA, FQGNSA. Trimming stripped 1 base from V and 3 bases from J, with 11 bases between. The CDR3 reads CASSLGNRRTDTQYF. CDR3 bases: TGTGCCAGCAGCTTAGGGAACAGGAGAACAGATACGCAGTATTTT. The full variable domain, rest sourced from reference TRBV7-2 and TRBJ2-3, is GAGVSQSPSNKVTEKGKDVELRCDPISGHTALYWYRQSLGQGLEFLIYFQGNSAPDKSGLPSDRFSAERTGGSVSTLTIQRTQQEDSAVYLCASSLGNRRTDTQYFGPGTRLTVL.

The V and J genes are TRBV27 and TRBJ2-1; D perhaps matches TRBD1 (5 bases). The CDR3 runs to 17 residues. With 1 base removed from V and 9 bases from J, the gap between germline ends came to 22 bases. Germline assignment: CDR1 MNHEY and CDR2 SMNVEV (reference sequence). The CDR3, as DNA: TGTGCCAGCAGTTTATTTTCCCTCTCAGGGCCAGCTACTGAGCAGTTCTTC. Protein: CASSLFSLSGPATEQFF.